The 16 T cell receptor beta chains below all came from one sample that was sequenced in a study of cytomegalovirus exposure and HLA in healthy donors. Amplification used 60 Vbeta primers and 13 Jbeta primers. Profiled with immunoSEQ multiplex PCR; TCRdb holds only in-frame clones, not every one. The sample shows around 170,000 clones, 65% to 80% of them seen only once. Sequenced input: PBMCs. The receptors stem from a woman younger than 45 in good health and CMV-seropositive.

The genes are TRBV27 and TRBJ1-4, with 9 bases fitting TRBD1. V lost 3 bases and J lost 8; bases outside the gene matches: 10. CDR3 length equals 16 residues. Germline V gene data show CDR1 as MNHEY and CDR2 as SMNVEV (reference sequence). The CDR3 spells CASSFRLQGAGEKLFF. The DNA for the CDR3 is TGTGCCAGCAGTTTCAGGTTACAGGGGGCTGGGGAAAAACTGTTTTTT.

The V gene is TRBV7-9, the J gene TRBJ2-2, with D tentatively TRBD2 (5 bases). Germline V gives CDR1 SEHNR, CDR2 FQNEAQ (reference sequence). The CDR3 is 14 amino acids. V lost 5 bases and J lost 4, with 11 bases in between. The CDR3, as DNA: TGTGCCAGCAGCCCCGCTGCGGGCACCGGGGAGCTGTTTTTT. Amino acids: CASSPAAGTGELFF.

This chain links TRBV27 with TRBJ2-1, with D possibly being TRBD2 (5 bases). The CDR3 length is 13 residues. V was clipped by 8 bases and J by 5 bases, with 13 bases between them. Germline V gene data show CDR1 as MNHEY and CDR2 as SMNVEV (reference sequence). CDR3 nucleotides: TGTGCCAGCGGGTGGAGAGCGGACAATGAGCAGTTCTTC. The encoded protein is CASGWRADNEQFF.

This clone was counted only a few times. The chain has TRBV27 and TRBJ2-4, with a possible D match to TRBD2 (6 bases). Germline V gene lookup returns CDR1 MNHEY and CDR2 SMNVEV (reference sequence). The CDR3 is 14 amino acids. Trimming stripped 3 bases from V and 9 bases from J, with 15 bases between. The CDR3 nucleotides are TGTGCCAGCAGTTTGTCCGGGACCGGGGGCATTCAGTACTTC. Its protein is CASSLSGTGGIQYF.

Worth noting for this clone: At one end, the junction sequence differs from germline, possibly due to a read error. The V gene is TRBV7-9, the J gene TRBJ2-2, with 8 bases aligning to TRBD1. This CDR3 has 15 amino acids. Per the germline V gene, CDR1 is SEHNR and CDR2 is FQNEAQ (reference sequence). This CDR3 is CAGSPDRGNTGELFF. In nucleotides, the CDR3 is TGTGCCGGCAGCCCCGACAGGGGGAACACCGGGGAGCTGTTTTTT.

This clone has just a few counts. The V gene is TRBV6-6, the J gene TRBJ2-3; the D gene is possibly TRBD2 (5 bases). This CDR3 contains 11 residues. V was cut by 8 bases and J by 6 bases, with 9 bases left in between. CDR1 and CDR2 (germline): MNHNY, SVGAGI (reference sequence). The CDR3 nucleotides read TGTGCCAGCGAACGGGGTGATACGCAGTATTTT. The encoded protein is CASERGDTQYF.

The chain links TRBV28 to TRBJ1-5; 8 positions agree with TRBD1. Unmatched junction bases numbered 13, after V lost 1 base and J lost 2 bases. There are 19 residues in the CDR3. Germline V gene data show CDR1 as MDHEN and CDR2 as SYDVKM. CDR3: CASSLFTWTGRVRNQPQHF. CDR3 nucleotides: TGTGCCAGCAGTTTATTCACTTGGACAGGGAGAGTTCGCAATCAGCCCCAGCATTTT.

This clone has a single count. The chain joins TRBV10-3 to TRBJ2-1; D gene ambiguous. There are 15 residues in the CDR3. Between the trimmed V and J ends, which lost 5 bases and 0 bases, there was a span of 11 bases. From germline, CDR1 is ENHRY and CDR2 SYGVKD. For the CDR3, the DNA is TGTGCCATCAGTATAGATTCTAGCTCCTACAATGAGCAGTTCTTC. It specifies CAISIDSSSYNEQFF.

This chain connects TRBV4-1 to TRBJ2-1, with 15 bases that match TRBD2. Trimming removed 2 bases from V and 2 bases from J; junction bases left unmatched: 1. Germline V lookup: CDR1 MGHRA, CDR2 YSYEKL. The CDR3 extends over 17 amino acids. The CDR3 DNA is TGCGCCAGCAGCCAACGGACTAGCGGGGGGGCCTACAATGAGCAGTTCTTC. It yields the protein CASSQRTSGGAYNEQFF.

DNA of the CDR3: TGTGCCAGTAGTATCCGGGGAGCCGGGGAGCTGTTTTTT. Residues: CASSIRGAGELFF. V is TRBV19 and J is TRBJ2-2; weak D call: TRBD2 (5 bases). The germline V gene encodes CDR1 LNHDA and CDR2 SQIVND (reference sequence). The CDR3 has 13 amino acids. V lost 3 bases and J lost 6, with 8 bases in between.

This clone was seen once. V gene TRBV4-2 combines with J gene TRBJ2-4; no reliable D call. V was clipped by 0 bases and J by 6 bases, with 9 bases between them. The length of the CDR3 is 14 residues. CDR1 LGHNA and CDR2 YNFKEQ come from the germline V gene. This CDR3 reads CASSQDSDLNIQYF. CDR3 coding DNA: TGTGCCAGCAGCCAAGATTCAGATTTAAACATTCAGTACTTC.

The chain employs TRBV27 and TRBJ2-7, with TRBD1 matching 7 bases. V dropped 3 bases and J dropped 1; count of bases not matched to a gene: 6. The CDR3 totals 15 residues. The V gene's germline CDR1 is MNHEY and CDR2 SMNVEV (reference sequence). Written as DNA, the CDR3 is TGTGCCAGCAGTTTTAGGGGGCGAACGTCCTACGAGCAGTACTTC. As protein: CASSFRGRTSYEQYF.

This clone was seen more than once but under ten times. CDR3 coding DNA: TGTGCCAGCAGCTCTCGGACAGGGGGCTACGAGCAGTACTTC. Translated, it gives CASSSRTGGYEQYF. The chain couples TRBV11-3 to TRBJ2-7; TRBD1 matches at 10 bases. The CDR3 is made up of 14 amino acids. Germline V gene lookup returns CDR1 SGHNT and CDR2 YENEEA. V dropped 4 bases and J dropped 3; count of bases not matched to a gene: 3.

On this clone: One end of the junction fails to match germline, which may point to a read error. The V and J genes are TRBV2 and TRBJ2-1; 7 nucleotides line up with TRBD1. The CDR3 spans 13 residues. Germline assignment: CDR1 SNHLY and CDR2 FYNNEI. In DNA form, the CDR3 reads TGTGCGAGCAGAGGGGGCGTGTACAATGAGCAGTTCTTC. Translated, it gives CASRGGVYNEQFF.

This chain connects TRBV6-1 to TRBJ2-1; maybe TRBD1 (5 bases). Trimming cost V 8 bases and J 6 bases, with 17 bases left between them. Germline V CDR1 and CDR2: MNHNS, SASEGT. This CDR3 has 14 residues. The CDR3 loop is CASSRLGRGNEQFF. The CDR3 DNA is TGTGCCAGCTCTAGACTGGGTAGGGGCAATGAGCAGTTCTTC.

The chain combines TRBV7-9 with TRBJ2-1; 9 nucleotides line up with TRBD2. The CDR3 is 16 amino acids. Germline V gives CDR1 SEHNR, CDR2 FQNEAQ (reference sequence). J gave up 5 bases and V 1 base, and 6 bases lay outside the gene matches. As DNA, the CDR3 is TGTGCCAGCAGCTTAGGCCTAGCGGGGCCCGACAATGAGCAGTTCTTC. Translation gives CASSLGLAGPDNEQFF.